This TCR beta chain was captured in a study of type 1 and type 2 diabetes patients. Whole-study results and caveats: Type 2 diabetes and control V and J usage correlated highly, 0.8 to 0.97.

Amplification started from genomic DNA. A primer set of 30 forward and 13 reverse primers amplified the CDR3. One entry per CDR3 protein, called by TCRdb with MiXCR from the multiplex PCR reads. The table lists 250,000 or so distinct CDR3 sequences, 40% to 50% of them singletons. Germline values: CDR1 DFQATT, CDR2 SNEGSKA (reference sequence). The CDR3 is made up of 13 amino acids. J lost 6 bases, V lost 7 bases, and 9 bases had no gene match. This clonotype was seen only a few times. Its antigen is unidentified. Around 10 milliliters of peripheral blood were drawn from each donor. This sequence originates from a man younger than 35 with type 2 diabetes. Sequenced: peripheral blood mononuclear cells (PBMCs). The chain couples TRBV20-1 to TRBJ1-2; 9 positions match TRBD1. This CDR3 reads CSGTTGTGNGYTF. The CDR3 region has the DNA TGCAGTGGGACAACCGGGACAGGGAATGGCTACACCTTC.